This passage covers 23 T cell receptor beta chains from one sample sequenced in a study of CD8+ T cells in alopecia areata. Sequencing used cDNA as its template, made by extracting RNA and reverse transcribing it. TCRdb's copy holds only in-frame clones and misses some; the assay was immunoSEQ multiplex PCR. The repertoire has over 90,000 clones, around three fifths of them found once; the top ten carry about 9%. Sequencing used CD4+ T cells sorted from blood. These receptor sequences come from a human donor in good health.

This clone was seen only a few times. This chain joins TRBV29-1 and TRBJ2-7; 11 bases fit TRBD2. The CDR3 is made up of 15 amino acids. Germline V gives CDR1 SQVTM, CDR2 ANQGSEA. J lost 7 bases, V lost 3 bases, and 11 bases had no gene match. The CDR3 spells CSVDKTSGGMREQYF. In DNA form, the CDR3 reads TGCAGCGTTGACAAAACTAGCGGGGGAATGAGGGAGCAGTACTTC.

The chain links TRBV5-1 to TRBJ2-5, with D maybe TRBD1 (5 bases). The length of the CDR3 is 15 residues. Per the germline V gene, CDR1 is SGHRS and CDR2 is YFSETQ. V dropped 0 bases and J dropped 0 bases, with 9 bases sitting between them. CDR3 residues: CASSLALGDQETQYF. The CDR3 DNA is TGCGCCAGCAGCTTGGCCCTAGGGGACCAAGAGACCCAGTACTTC.

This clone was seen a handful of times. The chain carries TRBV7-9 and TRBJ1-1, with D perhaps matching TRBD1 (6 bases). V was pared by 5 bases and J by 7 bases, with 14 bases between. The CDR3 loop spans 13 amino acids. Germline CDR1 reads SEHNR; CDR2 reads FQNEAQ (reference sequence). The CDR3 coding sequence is TGTGCCAGCAGCCCTACAGGGAGATTTGAAGCTTTCTTT. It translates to CASSPTGRFEAFF. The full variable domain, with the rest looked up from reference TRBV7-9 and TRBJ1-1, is DTGVSQNPRHKITKRGQNVTFRCDPISEHNRLYWYRQTLGQGPEFLTYFQNEAQLEKSRLLSDRFSAERPKGSFSTLEIQRTEQGDSAMYLCASSPTGRFEAFFGQGTRLTVV.

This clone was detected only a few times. The CDR3 nucleotides read TGTGCCAGCAGCTTACTCCAGGCCGGCCTCCACTTT. Its protein is CASSLLQAGLHF. The genes are TRBV7-2 and TRBJ1-6; D is unresolved. This CDR3 is 12 amino acids long. Germline V CDR1 and CDR2: SGHTA, FQGNSA. Trimming pared 2 bases from V and 15 bases from J, leaving 11 bases between. The full variable domain, its missing parts supplied by reference TRBV7-2 and TRBJ1-6, is GAGVSQSPSNKVTEKGKDVELRCDPISGHTALYWYRQSLGQGLEFLIYFQGNSAPDKSGLPSDRFSAERTGGSVSTLTIQRTQQEDSAVYLCASSLLQAGLHFGNGTRLTVT.

CDR3 residues: CASSLQVPNSPLHF. The CDR3 coding sequence is TGTGCCAGCAGTCTGCAGGTCCCTAATTCACCCCTCCACTTT. The J gene is TRBJ1-6, the V gene TRBV28; D is ambiguous. This CDR3 is built from 14 residues. Trimming removed 5 bases at V and 6 bases at J, with 11 bases between. Germline assignment: CDR1 MDHEN and CDR2 SYDVKM.

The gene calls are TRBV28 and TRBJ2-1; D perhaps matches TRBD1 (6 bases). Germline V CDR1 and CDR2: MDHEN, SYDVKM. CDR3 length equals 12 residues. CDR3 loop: CGVTGNNNEQFF. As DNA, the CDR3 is TGTGGTGTAACAGGGAACAACAATGAGCAGTTCTTC.

DNA for the CDR3: TGTGCCAGCTCACCTCGTCCGTCGTCCTACGAGCAGTACTTC. It translates to CASSPRPSSYEQYF. The genes are TRBV18 and TRBJ2-7; D unclear. V lost 3 bases to trimming and J lost 1 base, with 10 bases between them. Germline loops: CDR1 KGHSH, CDR2 LQKENI. This CDR3 has 14 residues.

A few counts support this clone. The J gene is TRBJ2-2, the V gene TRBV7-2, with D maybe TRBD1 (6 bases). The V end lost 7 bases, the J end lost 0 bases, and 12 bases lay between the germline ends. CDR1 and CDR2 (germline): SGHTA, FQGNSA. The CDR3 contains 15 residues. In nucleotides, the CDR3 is TGTGCCAGCACCTTCCGGACAGCGAACACCGGGGAGCTGTTTTTT. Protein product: CASTFRTANTGELFF. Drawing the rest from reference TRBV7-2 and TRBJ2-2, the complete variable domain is GAGVSQSPSNKVTEKGKDVELRCDPISGHTALYWYRQSLGQGLEFLIYFQGNSAPDKSGLPSDRFSAERTGGSVSTLTIQRTQQEDSAVYLCASTFRTANTGELFFGEGSRLTVL.

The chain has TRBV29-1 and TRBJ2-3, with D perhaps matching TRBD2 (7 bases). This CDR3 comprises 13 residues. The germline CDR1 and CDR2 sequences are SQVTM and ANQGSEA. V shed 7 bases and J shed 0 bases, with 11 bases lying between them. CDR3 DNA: TGCAGCGCCGCGGGGGCTAGCACAGATACGCAGTATTTT. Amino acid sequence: CSAAGASTDTQYF.

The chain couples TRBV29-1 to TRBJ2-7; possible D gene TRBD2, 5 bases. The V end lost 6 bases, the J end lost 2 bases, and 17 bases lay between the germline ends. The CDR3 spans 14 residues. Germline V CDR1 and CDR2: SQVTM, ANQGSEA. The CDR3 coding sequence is TGCAGCGTGGTGGACCCAGTGGGAGCCTACGAGCAGTACTTC. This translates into CSVVDPVGAYEQYF.

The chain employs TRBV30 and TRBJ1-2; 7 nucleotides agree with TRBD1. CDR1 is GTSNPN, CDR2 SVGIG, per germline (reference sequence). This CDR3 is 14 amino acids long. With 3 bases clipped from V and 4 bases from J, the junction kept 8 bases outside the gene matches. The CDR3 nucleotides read TGTGCCTGGAGAGGAGGGGGCAGTCTCTATGGCTACACCTTC. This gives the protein CAWRGGGSLYGYTF.

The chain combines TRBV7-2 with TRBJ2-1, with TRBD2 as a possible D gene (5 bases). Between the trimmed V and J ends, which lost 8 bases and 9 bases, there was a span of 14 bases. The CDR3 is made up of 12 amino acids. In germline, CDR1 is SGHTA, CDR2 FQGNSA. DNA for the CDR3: TGTGCCAGCGGCTCCCCGGGGAGTGAGCAGTTCTTC. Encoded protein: CASGSPGSEQFF.

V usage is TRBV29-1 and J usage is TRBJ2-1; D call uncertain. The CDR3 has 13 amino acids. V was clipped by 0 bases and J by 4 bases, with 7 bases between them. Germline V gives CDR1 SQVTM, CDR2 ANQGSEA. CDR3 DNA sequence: TGCAGCGTTGAAGATTCCGTGTACAATGAGCAGTTCTTC. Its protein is CSVEDSVYNEQFF.

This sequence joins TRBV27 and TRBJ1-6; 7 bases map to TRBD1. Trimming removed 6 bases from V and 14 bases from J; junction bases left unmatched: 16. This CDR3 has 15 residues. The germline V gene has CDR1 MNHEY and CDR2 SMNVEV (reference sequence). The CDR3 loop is CASSPSRPGGQSLHF. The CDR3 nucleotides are TGTGCCAGCAGCCCATCCCGGCCAGGGGGACAATCCCTCCACTTT.

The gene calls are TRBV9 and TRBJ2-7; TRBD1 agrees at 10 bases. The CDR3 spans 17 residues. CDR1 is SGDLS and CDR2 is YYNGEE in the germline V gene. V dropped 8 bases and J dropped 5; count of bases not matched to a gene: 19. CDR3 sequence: CASPTRDRGRNKDEQYF. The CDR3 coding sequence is TGTGCCAGTCCGACCCGGGACAGGGGACGAAATAAGGACGAGCAGTACTTC.

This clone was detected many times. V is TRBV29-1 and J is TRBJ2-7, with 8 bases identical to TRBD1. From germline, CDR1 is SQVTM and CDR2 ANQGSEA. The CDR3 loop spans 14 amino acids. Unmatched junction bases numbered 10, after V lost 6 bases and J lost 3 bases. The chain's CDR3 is CSVTTPGQDYEQYF. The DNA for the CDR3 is TGCAGCGTAACAACCCCGGGACAGGACTACGAGCAGTACTTC.

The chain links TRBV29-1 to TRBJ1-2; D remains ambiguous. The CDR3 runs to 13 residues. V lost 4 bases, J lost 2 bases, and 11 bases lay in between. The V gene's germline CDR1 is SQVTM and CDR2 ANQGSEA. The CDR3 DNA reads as TGCAGCGTTGGGACCCGGCCCAACTATGGCTACACCTTC. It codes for CSVGTRPNYGYTF.

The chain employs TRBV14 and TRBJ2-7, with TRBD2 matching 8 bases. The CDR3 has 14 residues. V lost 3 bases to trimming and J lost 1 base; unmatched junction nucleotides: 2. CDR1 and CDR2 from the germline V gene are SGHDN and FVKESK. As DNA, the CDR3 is TGTGCCAGCAGCCACGGACTAGCTTCCTACGAGCAGTACTTC. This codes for CASSHGLASYEQYF.

CDR3: CASSVAGVSTDTQYF. As DNA, the CDR3 is TGTGCCAGCAGCGTAGCGGGGGTGAGCACAGATACGCAGTATTTT. The chain links TRBV9 to TRBJ2-3, with D perhaps matching TRBD2 (6 bases). V lost 0 bases to trimming and J lost 0 bases, with 8 bases between them. Germline lookup yields CDR1 SGDLS and CDR2 YYNGEE. The CDR3 spans 15 residues.

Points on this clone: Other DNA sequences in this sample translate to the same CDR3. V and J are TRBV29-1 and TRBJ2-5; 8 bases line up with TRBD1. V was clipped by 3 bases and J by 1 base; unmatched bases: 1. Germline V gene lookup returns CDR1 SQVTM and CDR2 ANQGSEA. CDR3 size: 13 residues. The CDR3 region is CSVEGQAQETQYF. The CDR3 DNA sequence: TGCAGCGTTGAGGGACAGGCCCAAGAGACCCAGTACTTC.

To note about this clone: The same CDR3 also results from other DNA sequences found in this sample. As DNA, the CDR3 is TGCGCCAGCAGCCCAGGGACAGCCACAGATACGCAGTATTTT. Amino acids: CASSPGTATDTQYF. The chain is built from TRBV5-1 and TRBJ2-3; 7 nucleotides align to TRBD1. The CDR3 runs to 14 residues. Germline CDR1 and CDR2: SGHRS and YFSETQ. Losses at the gene ends were 4 bases for V and 2 bases for J; bases not matched to a gene: 4. Looking up the rest from reference TRBV5-1 and TRBJ2-3 gives the full variable domain: KAGVTQTPRYLIKTRGQQVTLSCSPISGHRSVSWYQQTPGQGLQFLFEYFSETQRNKGNFPGRFSGRQFSNSRSEMNVSTLELGDSALYLCASSPGTATDTQYFGPGTRLTVL.

CDR3: CAWAHLAGGGELFF. The CDR3 DNA sequence: TGTGCCTGGGCGCACCTAGCGGGGGGCGGGGAGCTGTTTTTT. The V and J genes are TRBV30 and TRBJ2-2; 11 nucleotides agree with TRBD2. V gave up 5 bases and J gave up 7 bases; unmatched junction bases: 6. The CDR3 sequence is 14 residues long. CDR1 and CDR2 from the germline V gene are GTSNPN and SVGIG (reference sequence).

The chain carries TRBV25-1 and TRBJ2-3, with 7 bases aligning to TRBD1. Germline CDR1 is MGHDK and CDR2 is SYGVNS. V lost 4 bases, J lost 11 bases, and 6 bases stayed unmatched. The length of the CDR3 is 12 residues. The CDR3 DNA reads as TGTGCCAGCAGTGGGGACAGAGGTCGGCAGTATTTT. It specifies CASSGDRGRQYF.